This record covers a single TCR beta chain. Its antigen remains unidentified. No base quality values were provided; no much bigger clone lies one nucleotide off. The CDR3 sequence holds 18 residues, the cysteine and phenylalanine included. Here the CDR3 DNA is all that survives: 54 bases in frame from base 1. Deletion took 7 bases off V and 2 bases off J, with a span of 24 bases between the germline ends. For CDR1 and CDR2, the germline V gene lists MDHEN and SYDVKM. Donors were healthy HIV-negative adults with no recently reported acute infections or vaccinations. Every donor was a Caucasian adult residing in Nashville, Tennessee, USA. CD4+ T cells were enriched by magnetic negative selection, after which naive cells were positively selected on CD45RA and the negative fraction was taken as the memory subset. Blood was collected by leukapheresis, and PBMCs were isolated by Ficoll-Histopaque density gradient centrifugation and then cryopreserved in liquid nitrogen vapor phase. Analytical flow cytometry was used to check the purity and quantity of each magnetically sorted T cell population. From each sorted fraction, genomic DNA was isolated and quantified by UV absorbance on a Nanodrop 2000c.

This entry belongs to a study of shared clonotypes between healthy human individuals (dated by TCRdb to 2020 to 2021). About the full investigation: A couple of women and a few men aged 18 to 49 years were included in the cohort. For each donor, three plates each were used for CD4 naive and CD4 memory, two plates were used for CD8 naive, and one plate was used for CD8 memory. To estimate repertoire size and how much clonotype sharing occurs between individuals, the study deeply sequenced the blood TCR repertoires of about five healthy adults. Libraries were prepared and TCR repertoires were sequenced by different laboratories using diverse techniques, in order to increase sequencing depth and limit assay-specific biases. Leukapheresis yielded between about 0.85 and 10 billion PBMCs per donor.

Using the deep immunoSEQ assay, multiplex PCR amplified TCR CDR3 regions from genomic DNA. Extracted genomic DNA from each cell subset was distributed evenly across all wells of several immunoSEQ 96-well plates, and each plate was treated as a replicate. For sorted subsets, 150 to 200 ng genomic DNA, equal to 30,000 to 35,000 T cell genomes, was loaded into each replicate PCR. Purified libraries were measured with a Qubit 3.0 fluorometer, size-checked on a Bioanalyzer 2100, and measured again with the KAPA Library Quantification kit. Each immunoSEQ 96-well plate was sequenced on its own single-read 150-cycle Illumina NextSeq 550 flow cell. In the source study's methods: Because only junctional sequences without quality scores were contained in the immunoSEQ output, filtering matching that applied to full-length reads could not be performed. To assign V/J genes and CDR3, sequences were annotated using PyIR, a Python wrapper for IgBLAST v1.9, with IMGT germline references. Reads were removed for weak V/J assignments (E-value above 1e-6), missing CDR3, stop codons, out-of-frame junctions, or ambiguous translated residues. V3J clonotypes were defined as sequences sharing the same inferred V gene, J gene, and CDR3 amino acid sequence. To compute the percentage overlap between repertoires, the number of shared unique clonotypes was divided by the size of the smaller repertoire. RTK rarefaction, the Chao1 estimator, and Recon v2.1 estimates of unobserved clonotypes were used to assess repertoire richness. Generation probabilities were computed with OLGA for all TCRbeta clonotypes obtained by the gDNA method from a few donors. TCRdb took over this immuneACCESS table, retaining in-frame rearrangements with V and J assigned. Such tables are incomplete; in checked studies, under half of the missing clones stem from an unresolved V gene, and the remainder is unexplained. V and J calls and clone size come straight from that table; D and trimming were deduced from the DNA. Within this sample are about 1.4 million clones, with 95% to 97% of them counted one time only. The ten biggest clones cover roughly 1.2% of the sample.

Overall results and qualifications from the work: Naive subsets generally had larger estimated clonotype richness than memory subsets did. Even with the large sequencing depth, rarefaction of the sorted-subset datasets indicated that sequencing was incomplete. When a few donors were compared, the shared fraction of clonotypes was about 5.2% for naive CD4, approximately 3.3% for naive CD8, more than 2% for memory CD4, and 0.3% to 0.5% for memory CD8. Higher generation probabilities were observed for clonotypes shared by all four sorted-subset donors than for non-shared clonotypes. Because the study included a small number of donors, the genetic and exposure-history diversity represented was limited. Sampling was restricted to blood, and TCR repertoires in tissue are likely to differ from TCR repertoires in blood. Based on pairwise subsampling, the degree of clonotype sharing among donors was expected to be affected by sequencing depth.

The TCR was taken from a man younger than 40 in good health. Sequences were obtained from naive CD4+ T cells sorted from blood. The sample's cell subset or site, from its label and the paper: CD45RA+ positively selected. This sequence uses TRBV28 and TRBJ1-3, with a tentative D gene TRBD1 over 5 matching bases. This receptor has the CDR3 CASIIRQNDELTGNTIYF. At the DNA level, the sequence is TGTGCCAGCATAATAAGACAGAACGACGAGCTCACTGGAAACACCATATATTTT.